The next 23 T cell receptor beta chains were all read from a single sample in a study of T cells expressing NK-cell markers. Following a re-call of the 5' RACE reads, TCRdb has one entry per CDR3 protein and lacks DNA. The listing contains around 550,000 distinct CDR3 sequences. The sequenced material came from blood T cells: a sorted CD56 or NKG2C T cell subset, CD4+ or CD8+ T cells, or bulk PBMC T cells (not recorded which). The source is a man younger than 35 in good health.

V and J are TRBV4-1 and TRBJ2-3; TCRdb proposes TRBD2, but this gene call is untestable without DNA. The germline V gene encodes CDR1 MGHRA and CDR2 YSYEKL. This CDR3 has 14 residues. The CDR3 protein is CASNPAQATDTQYF.

The chain recombines TRBV4-1 with TRBJ2-5; the D gene TCRdb calls, TRBD2, cannot be checked with no DNA. CDR1 is MGHRA, CDR2 YSYEKL, per germline. The CDR3 is 15 amino acids. The CDR3 loop is CASSLGLAGRETQYF.

The rearrangement joins TRBV5-1 to TRBJ1-1. This CDR3 is 13 amino acids long. Germline CDR1 reads SGHRS; CDR2 reads YFSETQ. CDR3 protein: CASKTDGGTEAFF. Filled out from reference TRBV5-1 and TRBJ1-1, the complete variable domain reads KAGVTQTPRYLIKTRGQQVTLSCSPISGHRSVSWYQQTPGQGLQFLFEYFSETQRNKGNFPGRFSGRQFSNSRSEMNVSTLELGDSALYLCASKTDGGTEAFFGQGTRLTVV.

The V and J genes are TRBV9 and TRBJ2-1. The CDR3 extends over 15 amino acids. Germline V gene lookup returns CDR1 SGDLS and CDR2 YYNGEE. CDR3 in amino acids: CASSVGRGSYNEQFF.

The rearrangement joins TRBV6-2 or TRBV6-3 to TRBJ2-2; the TRBD1 assignment by TCRdb is unverifiable without DNA. There are 16 residues in the CDR3. Germline V gives CDR1 MNHEY, CDR2 SVGEGT. The CDR3 loop reads CASRLGQGRGTGELFF.

The V gene is TRBV15, the J gene TRBJ2-4; the D call from TCRdb, TRBD1, cannot be confirmed without DNA. This CDR3 region has 13 residues. Looked up from germline, CDR1 is LNHNV and CDR2 is YYDKDF (reference sequence). CDR3 protein: CATSTDLTGPVYF.

The chain links TRBV27 to TRBJ1-2. The CDR3 has 16 residues. CDR1 is MNHEY and CDR2 is SMNVEV in the germline V gene (reference sequence). The chain's CDR3 is CASSLLGKGGDYGYTF.

CDR3 in amino acids: CATSGGTDTQYF. This chain joins TRBV11-2 and TRBJ2-3; the D call from TCRdb, TRBD1, cannot be confirmed without DNA. This CDR3 has 12 residues. The germline V gene encodes CDR1 SGHAT and CDR2 FQNNGV.

The rearrangement links TRBV11-3 to TRBJ2-3; the TRBD1 assignment by TCRdb is unverifiable without DNA. CDR3 size: 16 residues. In germline, CDR1 is SGHNT, CDR2 YENEEA. The CDR3 sequence: CASSIGGQGATDTQYF.

The genes are TRBV20-1 and TRBJ2-5. The CDR3 totals 12 residues. Germline-derived CDR1 and CDR2 are DFQATT and SNEGSKA (reference sequence). The CDR3 protein is CSARQSSETQYF.

The chain couples TRBV10-3 to TRBJ2-7; TCRdb picks TRBD2, but there is no DNA to check that call. This CDR3 has 16 residues. Germline V lookup: CDR1 ENHRY, CDR2 SYGVKD. CDR3 amino acids: CAISKPVAGAYYEQYF.

The rearrangement uses TRBV6-2 or TRBV6-3 and TRBJ2-3. The CDR3 sequence is 16 residues long. CDR1 and CDR2 (germline): MNHEY, SVGEGT. CDR3 sequence reads: CASSLRVQSRADTQYF.

This chain joins TRBV20-1 and TRBJ2-1; absent DNA, TCRdb's TRBD2 call cannot be checked. Germline V gene lookup returns CDR1 DFQATT and CDR2 SNEGSKA (reference sequence). This CDR3 is built from 15 residues. The CDR3 is CSPMVSGRAIREQFF.

V usage is TRBV20-1 and J usage is TRBJ2-1. CDR3 size: 17 residues. Germline V CDR1 and CDR2: DFQATT, SNEGSKA (reference sequence). The CDR3 here is CSARGPEREGPYNEQFF.

The V and J genes are TRBV27 and TRBJ2-5; the TRBD1 assignment by TCRdb is unverifiable without DNA. CDR1 and CDR2 from the germline V gene are MNHEY and SMNVEV (reference sequence). There are 15 residues in the CDR3. The CDR3 reads CASSSTTGGSETQYF.

The chain is built from TRBV14 and TRBJ2-3; TCRdb outputs TRBD1, but without DNA this stays unchecked. The CDR3 runs 14 residues. The germline V gene encodes CDR1 SGHDN and CDR2 FVKESK. CDR3 in amino acids: CASSQGTGRHTQYF.

The rearrangement joins TRBV7-6 to TRBJ1-1; TCRdb's D call, TRBD1, is unchecked because there is no DNA. The CDR3 has 14 amino acids. From germline, CDR1 is SGHVS and CDR2 FNYEAQ. CDR3 sequence reads: CASSSRDTNTEAFF.

This rearrangement joins TRBV6-1 to TRBJ2-3; TCRdb's D call, TRBD2, is unchecked because there is no DNA. Germline loops: CDR1 MNHNS, CDR2 SASEGT. The CDR3 sequence is 15 residues long. CDR3 in amino acids: CASSEEERAEDTQYF.

The V and J genes are TRBV12-3 or TRBV12-4 and TRBJ2-7; TCRdb's D gene call, TRBD1, goes unchecked for lack of DNA. This CDR3 is built from 14 residues. CDR3: CASRATGISYEQYF.

The chain joins TRBV29-1 to TRBJ1-5. CDR3 size: 13 residues. The germline gives CDR1 SQVTM, CDR2 ANQGSEA. CDR3 loop: CSVESEPNQPQHF.

V is TRBV6-1 and J is TRBJ2-5. There are 14 residues in the CDR3. Per germline, CDR1 MNHNS and CDR2 SASEGT. The CDR3: CASSEATSKETQYF.

The chain joins TRBV12-3 or TRBV12-4 to TRBJ2-5. The CDR3 covers 13 residues. The CDR3 reads CASSPSTWIDQYF.

The gene calls are TRBV10-3 and TRBJ2-1; TCRdb picks TRBD2, but there is no DNA to check that call. Germline V gene sequence: CDR1 ENHRY, CDR2 SYGVKD. The CDR3 is 17 residues long. The CDR3 is CAISEPTSGFTYNEQFF.